The 17 T cell receptor beta chains in this list originate from one sample, sequenced in a study of human T cells and chemical hapten exposure. The starting material, unfractionated whole blood, was used for total RNA extraction. TCRdb used MiXCR to reprocess the 5' RACE reads, holding one entry per CDR3 protein. The sample shows about 140,000 distinct CDR3 sequences, about 4% of them seen only once. These receptors were taken from a female donor in good health.

Concerning this clonotype itself: A read error is possible here, since a much larger clone lies one base away. The chain combines TRBV29-1 with TRBJ2-3; D not resolved. CDR1 SQVTM and CDR2 ANQGSEA come from the germline V gene. This CDR3 spans 12 amino acids. CDR3 in DNA: TGCAGCGTCGATGAAAGCACAGATAAGCAGTATTTT. Amino acids: CSVDESTDKQYF.

This clonotype was counted ten times or more. This sequence joins TRBV6-1 and TRBJ1-1, with D unresolved. Trimming took off 3 bases at V and 3 bases at J, with 14 bases between the two ends. This CDR3 region has 15 residues. The germline V gene encodes CDR1 MNHNS and CDR2 SASEGT. The CDR3, as DNA: TGTGCCAGCAGTGAGGGCCAGTGGATGGACACTGAAGCTTTCTTT. Residues: CASSEGQWMDTEAFF.

The chain carries TRBV19 and TRBJ2-1; 13 nucleotides match TRBD2. J lost 7 bases, V lost 4 bases, and 7 bases had no gene match. The CDR3 has 16 residues. The germline gives CDR1 LNHDA, CDR2 SQIVND (reference sequence). The CDR3 DNA follows: TGTGCCAGTAGTACCACTAGCGGGGGGGTAGCAAATGAGCAGTTCTTC. It is translated as CASSTTSGGVANEQFF.

J is TRBJ2-7 and V is TRBV7-3; D gene unclear. Deletions cut 0 bases from V and 5 bases from J, with 8 bases between. Germline V CDR1 and CDR2: SGHTA, FQGTGA. The CDR3 runs to 13 residues. DNA of the CDR3: TGTGCCAGCAGCTTAACGCCGCTGGACGAGCAGTACTTC. The encoded protein is CASSLTPLDEQYF.

About this clonotype itself: This sequence may be a read error, since a much larger clone differs from it by one base. The chain uses TRBV5-4 and TRBJ2-5; no clear D gene. Germline V gene data show CDR1 as SGHNT and CDR2 as YYREEE (reference sequence). The V end lost 1 base, the J end lost 2 bases, and 6 bases lay between the germline ends. The CDR3 consists of 13 residues. DNA for the CDR3: TGTGCCAGCAGCTTGAGTGGACAAGAGACCCAGTACTTC. As protein: CASSLSGQETQYF.

A remark on this clonotype: One base away lies a much larger clone, so this may be a sequencing read error. The CDR3 carries no conserved terminal phenylalanine or tryptophan, so it likely arises from a read error. The rearrangement joins TRBV28 to TRBJ2-5; D not resolved. The germline CDR1 and CDR2 sequences are MDHEN and SYDVKM. The ends were cut back, 10 bases at V and 1 base at J, with 22 bases in the middle. The CDR3 sequence is 16 residues long. The CDR3 sequence: CATTALLETFQETQYL. In nucleotides, the CDR3 is TGTGCCACCACCGCCCTACTCGAGACCTTCCAAGAGACCCAGTACCTC.

Points on this clonotype: A much larger clone sits a single nucleotide away, making a read error possible. V and J are TRBV7-2 and TRBJ2-3; unclear D gene. The CDR3 is 14 amino acids. Looked up from germline, CDR1 is SGHTA and CDR2 is FQGNSA. This chain's CDR3 is CASSLRLYTETQYF. The CDR3 DNA follows: TGTGCCAGCAGCCTAAGACTCTACACAGAGACGCAGTATTTT.

This clonotype was counted at least ten times. The chain uses TRBV28 and TRBJ2-7; possible D gene TRBD2, 5 bases. CDR3 size: 21 residues. Germline V gene data show CDR1 as MDHEN and CDR2 as SYDVKM. V was clipped by 6 bases and J by 3 bases, with 36 bases between them. CDR3 residues: CASSRESGLGSPRKPDYEQYF. The CDR3 bases are TGTGCCAGCAGCCGCGAAAGTGGACTTGGCTCGCCTAGAAAGCCGGACTACGAGCAGTACTTC. Looking up the rest from reference TRBV28 and TRBJ2-7 gives the full variable domain: DVKVTQSSRYLVKRTGEKVFLECVQDMDHENMFWYRQDPGLGLRLIYFSYDVKMKEKGDIPEGYSVSREKKERFSLILESASTNQTSMYLCASSRESGLGSPRKPDYEQYFGPGTRLTVT.

The table lists this clonotype with a few counts. The CDR3: CSVDSTGLNYGYTF. The CDR3 DNA sequence: TGCAGCGTAGACTCGACAGGGCTTAACTATGGCTACACCTTC. The chain links TRBV29-1 to TRBJ1-2; 7 nucleotides match TRBD1. The germline CDR1 and CDR2 sequences are SQVTM and ANQGSEA. Unmatched junction bases numbered 8, after V lost 6 bases and J lost 1 base. The CDR3 is made up of 14 amino acids. Full variable domain (missing parts from reference TRBV29-1 and TRBJ1-2): SAVISQKPSRDICQRGTSLTIQCQVDSQVTMMFWYRQQPGQSLTLIATANQGSEATYESGFVIDKFPISRPNLTFSTLTVSNMSPEDSSIYLCSVDSTGLNYGYTFGSGTRLTVV.

This clonotype was seen at least ten times. CDR3 amino acids: CASARESGNTIYF. In DNA form, the CDR3 reads TGTGCCAGCGCCAGGGAATCTGGAAACACCATATATTTT. The rearrangement links TRBV5-4 to TRBJ1-3; D is possibly TRBD1 (5 bases). Trimming cost V 7 bases and J 1 base, with 9 bases left between them. The germline gives CDR1 SGHNT, CDR2 YYREEE (reference sequence). The CDR3 sequence is 13 residues long.

This clonotype has only a few counts. The rearrangement links TRBV7-9 to TRBJ2-3; D is possibly TRBD2 (5 bases). From germline, CDR1 is SEHNR and CDR2 FQNEAQ (reference sequence). V dropped 8 bases and J dropped 4 bases, with 7 bases sitting between them. The CDR3 spans 11 residues. The CDR3 sequence is CASERADTQYF. The CDR3 DNA sequence: TGTGCCAGCGAGAGGGCAGATACGCAGTATTTT.

This clonotype was picked up many times. The gene calls are TRBV6-4 and TRBJ2-1; D unclear. The CDR3 sequence is 18 residues long. Germline CDR1 MRHNA, CDR2 SNTAGT. Trimming cost V 6 bases and J 0 bases, with 21 bases left between them. CDR3 in amino acids: CASSRVMDQTRSYNEQFF. CDR3 in DNA: TGTGCCAGCAGCAGAGTTATGGACCAGACTCGCTCCTACAATGAGCAGTTCTTC.

The sample holds many counts of this clonotype. The V call is TRBV30, the J call TRBJ1-4, with D possibly being TRBD1 (6 bases). The V end was cut by 4 bases, the J end by 4 bases, with 13 bases between. Per germline, CDR1 GTSNPN and CDR2 SVGIG (reference sequence). The CDR3 is 14 amino acids. The CDR3 region is CAWTSGGYNEKLFF. In nucleotides, the CDR3 is TGTGCCTGGACAAGCGGGGGCTATAATGAAAAACTGTTTTTT.

This clonotype was detected ten times or more. The chain carries TRBV4-1 and TRBJ2-6; the match to TRBD1 covers 8 bases. CDR1 is MGHRA, CDR2 YSYEKL, per germline. V gave up 6 bases and J gave up 0 bases; unmatched junction bases: 10. There are 18 residues in the CDR3. The CDR3: CASRQTGGRGSGANVLTF. The CDR3 DNA sequence: TGCGCCAGCAGACAAACAGGGGGTCGGGGCTCTGGGGCCAACGTCCTGACTTTC.

This clonotype was counted ten times or more. The V gene is TRBV27, the J gene TRBJ1-6, with D maybe TRBD1 (5 bases). The CDR3 runs 14 residues. Trimming stripped 1 base from V and 9 bases from J, with 10 bases between. CDR1 MNHEY and CDR2 SMNVEV come from the germline V gene (reference sequence). As DNA, the CDR3 is TGTGCCAGCAGTTTATTGGGGGTCGGTTCACCCCTCCACTTT. Its protein is CASSLLGVGSPLHF.

This clonotype was found many times. J is TRBJ2-3 and V is TRBV28; a weak D match, TRBD1 (6 bases). Trimming took 5 bases from V and 1 from J, leaving 16 bases between them. Germline CDR1 and CDR2: MDHEN and SYDVKM. The CDR3 runs to 16 residues. CDR3 DNA sequence: TGTGCCAGCAGTCCCTCTACAGGGCCCGGCACAGATACGCAGTATTTT. It codes for CASSPSTGPGTDTQYF.

The J gene is TRBJ2-5, the V gene TRBV30, with 8 bases aligning to TRBD2. This CDR3 comprises 14 residues. Germline V gene lookup returns CDR1 GTSNPN and CDR2 SVGIG (reference sequence). The V gene end was trimmed by 3 bases and the J gene end by 2 bases; junction bases not matched to a gene: 5. CDR3 sequence: CAWSGGGLQETQYF. CDR3 DNA sequence: TGTGCCTGGAGCGGGGGGGGTTTACAAGAGACCCAGTACTTC.